This T cell receptor beta chain was sequenced in a study of beta chain features in type 1 diabetes. Study-wide results and caveats: High TCR expression in some cells could lead to their over-representation in cDNA sequencing. When VDJ junctions were examined, type 1 diabetes patients showed fewer insertions and more deletions. Shortening of TCRB CDR3s, moderate but significant, appeared in all four CD4+ subsets of Type 1 diabetes patients.

J gave up 6 bases and V 3 bases, and 2 bases lay outside the gene matches. The CDR3 runs 13 residues. Germline CDR1 is SEHNR and CDR2 is FQNEAQ (reference sequence). A sort by CD45RO/CCR7/CD25/CD127/CD95/CD27 yielded CD4+ naive, central memory, regulatory and stem cell-like memory cells. This clone turned up a few times. Its antigen is currently unknown. Expressed TCRB transcripts were sequenced after all isolated RNA was converted to cDNA. The study obtained an average of roughly 940,000 reads from stem cell-like memory T cell samples. Assay: immunoSEQ multiplex PCR; the TCRdb copy retains only in-frame clones and omits some. The table has 45,000 to 60,000 clones, approximately 44% seen once.

The sequence came from a man aged 25 to 40 with type 1 diabetes. J is TRBJ1-5 and V is TRBV7-9; 7 nucleotides align to TRBD1. Sequencing was performed on stem cell memory CD4+ T cells from blood. The CDR3, as DNA: TGTGCCAGCAGCTTGTCAGGGGGTCAGCCCCAGCATTTT. It encodes CASSLSGGQPQHF.